These 5 T cell receptor beta chains were sequenced from one sample in a study of T cell responses to AZD1222 COVID-19 vaccine. The method was immunoSEQ multiplex PCR; TCRdb's version includes in-frame clones alone and lacks a portion of them. The repertoire has nearly 95,000 clones, 85% to 90% of them found once; the top ten carry 2% to 2.5%. The sample here was peripheral blood, taken 28 days after the second AZD1222 dose. These TCRs come from an adult who received the AZD1222 COVID-19 vaccine.

The rearrangement uses TRBV25-1 and TRBJ1-2; D unresolved. This CDR3 spans 13 amino acids. Germline lookup yields CDR1 MGHDK and CDR2 SYGVNS. Trimming pared 2 bases from V and 7 bases from J, leaving 11 bases between. CDR3 region: CASSEGSGTGYTF. The CDR3 DNA reads as TGTGCCAGCAGTGAAGGGTCAGGTACTGGCTACACCTTC.

The chain uses TRBV19 and TRBJ1-2, with D unresolved. Germline values: CDR1 LNHDA, CDR2 SQIVND (reference sequence). Trimming removed 6 bases from V and 1 base from J, with 18 bases in between. The length of the CDR3 is 16 residues. The CDR3 sequence: CASRRKVAGFNYGYTF. CDR3 DNA: TGTGCCAGTAGGAGGAAGGTCGCCGGGTTTAACTATGGCTACACCTTC. The whole variable domain, filled in from reference TRBV19 and TRBJ1-2, reads DGGITQSPKYLFRKEGQNVTLSCEQNLNHDAMYWYRQDPGQGLRLIYYSQIVNDFQKGDIAEGYSVSREKKESFPLTVTSAQKNPTAFYLCASRRKVAGFNYGYTFGSGTRLTVV.

DNA for the CDR3: TGTGCCAGCAGCGAAACCCTCCTTAGCAATCAGCCCCAGCATTTT. Residues: CASSETLLSNQPQHF. This sequence joins TRBV2 and TRBJ1-5; D is unclear. This CDR3 is built from 15 residues. CDR1 is SNHLY and CDR2 is FYNNEI in the germline V gene. V gave up 6 bases and J gave up 0 bases, with 12 bases separating them.

The chain couples TRBV5-1 to TRBJ2-1, with D possibly matching TRBD1 (5 bases). Trimming removed 5 bases at V and 3 bases at J, with 12 bases between. The CDR3 covers 14 residues. Germline CDR1 SGHRS, CDR2 YFSETQ. CDR3 in amino acids: CASSPQELYNEQFF. The DNA of the CDR3 is TGCGCCAGCAGTCCACAGGAGCTCTACAATGAGCAGTTCTTC.

The CDR3 nucleotides are TGTGCCAGCAGCTTTTACCGGCAGGTAAAAGGTTACGAGCAGTACTTC. Translated: CASSFYRQVKGYEQYF. V usage is TRBV7-9 and J usage is TRBJ2-7, with D uncertain. This CDR3 spans 16 amino acids. Trimming took 3 bases from V and 4 from J, leaving 19 bases between them. Germline CDR1 and CDR2: SEHNR and FQNEAQ (reference sequence).